One and the same sample provided the 2 T cell receptor beta chains below, sequenced in a study of spatial heterogeneity in lung cancer. Stated time point: sample taken at primary tumor resection. Whole RNA, which was extracted from tumor, nontumor lung tissue or frozen PBMC, was sequenced without any cell sorting. One entry per CDR3 protein, called by TCRdb with MiXCR from the 5' RACE reads. The data show almost 75,000 distinct CDR3 sequences, about an eighth seen once. The material was PBMCs, obtained at surgery. The receptors shown here come from a male donor with early-stage non-small cell lung cancer.

The sample holds a few counts of this clonotype. This chain joins TRBV4-3 and TRBJ1-2; D is unresolved. CDR1 and CDR2 (germline): LGHNA, YSLEER. The CDR3 consists of 14 residues. V lost 0 bases and J 7 bases, leaving 12 bases between the germline ends. CDR3 region: CASSQDPSSGGYTF. The CDR3 DNA reads TGCGCCAGCAGCCAAGACCCAAGCTCCGGTGGCTACACCTTC.

The chain carries TRBV11-3 and TRBJ2-1; D is unclear. The V end was cut by 9 bases, the J end by 5 bases, with 8 bases between. Germline V gene sequence: CDR1 SGHNT, CDR2 YENEEA. The CDR3 is 11 amino acids. The CDR3 bases are TGTGCCAGTCTTCGAGACAATGAGCAGTTCTTC. It translates to CASLRDNEQFF.